One sample yielded the 13 T cell receptor beta chains listed below, sequenced in a study of control samples from healthy donors and cancer patients. Using immunoSEQ multiplex PCR, the repertoire was profiled, and TCRdb retains in-frame clones only, with some absent. The sample lists about 150,000 clones; roughly 94% were seen once. The sequenced material came from blood. Receptors were obtained from a man aged 35-49 years in good health.

V is TRBV30 and J is TRBJ2-3; D is unclear. Per germline, CDR1 GTSNPN and CDR2 SVGIG (reference sequence). This CDR3 region has 11 residues. Trimming stripped 5 bases from V and 6 bases from J, with 9 bases between. The CDR3 bases are TGTGCCTGGGCCGAAGGGGATACGCAGTATTTT. Translating it yields CAWAEGDTQYF.

V is TRBV2 and J is TRBJ1-5, with 9 bases fitting TRBD1. CDR3 size: 15 residues. Looked up from germline, CDR1 is SNHLY and CDR2 is FYNNEI. Trimming cost V 4 bases and J 4 bases; bases outside gene matches: 5. CDR3 residues: CASSVETGGNQPQHF. CDR3 bases: TGTGCCAGCAGTGTGGAGACAGGGGGGAATCAGCCCCAGCATTTT.

This clone was recorded only once. The chain is built from TRBV24-1 and TRBJ1-1; unclear D gene. The germline gives CDR1 KGHDR, CDR2 SFDVKD. This CDR3 has 11 amino acids. Trimming pared 10 bases from V and 5 bases from J, leaving 10 bases between. CDR3 coding DNA: TGTGCCACTTCGCAAGGGACTGAAGCTTTCTTT. Translating gives CATSQGTEAFF.

The rearrangement joins TRBV15 to TRBJ1-2, with 7 bases that match TRBD1. V lost 7 bases, J lost 4 bases, and 12 bases stayed unmatched. CDR3 length: 15 residues. Germline values: CDR1 LNHNV, CDR2 YYDKDF (reference sequence). In DNA form, the CDR3 reads TGTGCCACCACCGCCAAGACGACAGGGATCTATGGCTACACCTTC. As protein: CATTAKTTGIYGYTF.

This clone was counted once. The chain recombines TRBV5-6 with TRBJ1-3, with 9 nucleotides matching TRBD1. Germline V CDR1 and CDR2: SGHDT, YYEEEE. V lost 2 bases to trimming and J lost 10 bases; unmatched junction nucleotides: 7. This CDR3 is built from 14 residues. The CDR3 loop reads CASSFGTGSLTIYF. CDR3 in DNA: TGTGCCAGCAGCTTCGGGACAGGGAGTTTAACCATATATTTT.

The V gene is TRBV6-1, the J gene TRBJ1-6; D gene ambiguous. The CDR3 is made up of 15 amino acids. With 2 bases removed from V and 0 bases from J, the gap between germline ends came to 5 bases. From germline, CDR1 is MNHNS and CDR2 SASEGT. Here the CDR3 reads CASSERSSYNSPLHF. The CDR3, as DNA: TGTGCCAGCAGTGAAAGGAGCTCCTATAATTCACCCCTCCACTTT.

This chain uses TRBV10-3 with TRBJ2-7; D gene uncertain. Germline CDR1 reads ENHRY; CDR2 reads SYGVKD. CDR3 length: 12 residues. Trimming pared 5 bases from V and 2 bases from J, leaving 7 bases between. In DNA form, the CDR3 reads TGTGCCATCAGTTCTGAAACCTACGAGCAGTACTTC. This sequence encodes CAISSETYEQYF.

The V gene is TRBV2, the J gene TRBJ2-3, with D unclear. The V end was cut by 0 bases, the J end by 2 bases, with 9 bases between. The CDR3 has 15 residues. Germline loops: CDR1 SNHLY, CDR2 FYNNEI. CDR3 protein: CASSEAGPLTDTQYF. Written as DNA, the CDR3 is TGTGCCAGCAGTGAAGCGGGCCCCCTCACAGATACGCAGTATTTT.

The V and J genes are TRBV6-5 and TRBJ2-3; TRBD2 agrees at 11 bases. J lost 5 bases, V lost 7 bases, and 5 bases had no gene match. The CDR3 is 14 amino acids. Germline V gene data show CDR1 as MNHEY and CDR2 as SVGAGI. CDR3 in DNA: TGTGCCAGCAAGCTAGCGGGGGGCCAAGATACGCAGTATTTT. Encoded protein: CASKLAGGQDTQYF.

The rearrangement joins TRBV7-8 to TRBJ1-3; no clear D gene. This CDR3 region has 16 residues. Deletions cut 1 base from V and 8 bases from J, with 18 bases between. Germline CDR1 SGHVS, CDR2 FQNEAQ. CDR3 nucleotide sequence: TGTGCCAGCAGCTTAGGGGCAGGCCTTTCCGGGGACACCATATATTTT. This translates into CASSLGAGLSGDTIYF. Full variable domain (outside the CDR3, taken from reference TRBV7-8 and TRBJ1-3): GAGVSQSPRYKVAKRGQDVALRCDPISGHVSLFWYQQALGQGPEFLTYFQNEAQLDKSGLPSDRFFAERPEGSVSTLKIQRTQQEDSAVYLCASSLGAGLSGDTIYFGEGSWLTVV.

This clone has a single count. The chain employs TRBV30 and TRBJ2-2; 10 bases are a match to TRBD2. The CDR3 totals 16 residues. Per germline, CDR1 GTSNPN and CDR2 SVGIG (reference sequence). V dropped 5 bases and J dropped 1; count of bases not matched to a gene: 7. Here the CDR3 reads CAWLISGGKNTGELFF. The DNA of the CDR3 is TGTGCCTGGCTTATTAGCGGGGGGAAGAACACCGGGGAGCTGTTTTTT.

The rearrangement links TRBV11-2 to TRBJ1-1; 7 bases line up with TRBD1. V lost 5 bases and J lost 4; bases outside the gene matches: 16. The CDR3 loop spans 17 amino acids. The germline V gene has CDR1 SGHAT and CDR2 FQNNGV. CDR3 sequence (DNA): TGTGCCAGCAGCCCGAATTGGCTCACCGGGACAGTCACTGAAGCTTTCTTT. Protein product: CASSPNWLTGTVTEAFF.

With respect to this clone: A junction boundary mismatches the germline segment, possibly from a read error. V and J are TRBV18 and TRBJ2-7; 9 bases align to TRBD1. CDR1 KGHSH and CDR2 LQKENI come from the germline V gene. The CDR3 covers 14 residues. CDR3 residues: CVSSPRDRVSEQYF. The CDR3 region has the DNA TGTGTCAGCTCACCACGGGACAGGGTGAGCGAGCAGTACTTC.